The subject of this entry is one TCR beta chain. Per the study methods: By means of reference gene primer amplification, nucleated cell counts were estimated. Libraries were prepared by immunoSEQ multiplex PCR; TCRdb keeps only in-frame clonotypes and omits some of them. That table is the source of V, J and clone size, and D and trimming were worked out from the DNA. The table has approximately 89,000 clones, approximately 80% seen once; the top ten hold 15% to 20%. The sample comes from a study of blood T cell repertoires in COVID-19. Study-wide context: Researchers got acute and convalescent COVID-19 samples from the United States, Italy and Spain. T cells, B-cell-depleted T cells, or PBMCs provided the cDNA or gDNA that served as material.

The CDR3 loop spans 13 amino acids. CDR1 is MDHEN, CDR2 SYDVKM, per germline. Trimming took 10 bases from V and 0 from J, leaving 12 bases between them. The sequence was collected from a human donor in a cohort sampled during active COVID-19. Input material: peripheral blood. The chain uses TRBV28 and TRBJ1-2; no reliable D call. The CDR3 coding sequence is TGTGCCACCGCCGGAGGGTCTAACTATGGCTACACCTTC. This codes for CATAGGSNYGYTF.